The T cell receptor beta chain under discussion was sequenced for a study of T cells after yellow fever vaccination. Study-level points and caveats: Though it reached lower strength, the secondary response hit its peak faster, day 5 versus 15. Although most clonotypes did not, a small share appeared in both CD4 and CD8 compartments. Researchers cautioned that FACS-sorted repertoires could harbor abundant clonotypes contaminating from the bulk population.

Regarding this clonotype: The target antigen is unknown.

The TCR cDNA carried a universal primer site and UMIs from 5'RACE template switching. MiXCR, run by TCRdb on the 5' RACE reads, gives a single entry per CDR3 protein. The profile shows around 230,000 distinct CDR3 sequences, approximately 6.8% of them singletons. The sequence was collected from a man aged 25-45 years who received the YFV17D yellow fever vaccine. The starting material was CD4+ T cells sorted from PBMCs, obtained on the day of the yellow fever booster vaccination.

Written as DNA, the CDR3 is TGTGCCGCGGGGACTAGCGGGACGATGACCTCCTACGAGCAGTACTTC. Protein: CAAGTSGTMTSYEQYF. This chain connects TRBV27 to TRBJ2-7; 13 bases are a match to TRBD2. The CDR3 totals 16 residues. Germline CDR1 reads MNHEY; CDR2 reads SMNVEV (reference sequence). V lost 11 bases to trimming and J lost 0 bases; unmatched junction nucleotides: 10.